One sample yielded the 7 T cell receptor beta chains listed below, sequenced in a study of cytotoxic CD8 clonotypes in ibrutinib-treated CLL. The assay was immunoSEQ multiplex PCR, and TCRdb's table has in-frame clones only and misses some. The sample yields about 140,000 clones, 75% to 80% seen once. Sample: PBMCs, taken after 24 months of ibrutinib treatment. The receptors were sampled from a human donor with chronic lymphocytic leukemia.

This rearrangement joins TRBV28 to TRBJ2-7, with no clear D. From germline, CDR1 is MDHEN and CDR2 SYDVKM. V lost 3 bases and J 0 bases, leaving 6 bases between the germline ends. This CDR3 contains 13 residues. The CDR3: CASSFGNSYEQYF. CDR3 nucleotides: TGTGCCAGCAGTTTTGGGAACTCCTACGAGCAGTACTTC. Using reference TRBV28 and TRBJ2-7 for the parts outside the CDR3, the full variable domain is DVKVTQSSRYLVKRTGEKVFLECVQDMDHENMFWYRQDPGLGLRLIYFSYDVKMKEKGDIPEGYSVSREKKERFSLILESASTNQTSMYLCASSFGNSYEQYFGPGTRLTVT.

J is TRBJ1-1 and V is TRBV7-2; 7 bases are shared with TRBD1. The length of the CDR3 is 14 residues. The V gene end was trimmed by 1 base and the J gene end by 13 bases; junction bases not matched to a gene: 12. Germline CDR1 and CDR2: SGHTA and FQGNSA. The CDR3 region is CASSLGGDTNRGFF. The CDR3 DNA follows: TGTGCCAGCAGCTTAGGTGGGGACACTAACAGGGGTTTCTTT.

A few counts support this clone. The chain employs TRBV7-2 and TRBJ1-1; D gene uncertain. The CDR3 is made up of 13 amino acids. Germline assignment: CDR1 SGHTA and CDR2 FQGNSA. The V end was cut by 1 base, the J end by 3 bases, with 6 bases between. The CDR3 sequence is CASSLGEDTEAFF. The CDR3 DNA reads as TGTGCCAGCAGCTTAGGGGAGGACACTGAAGCTTTCTTT. Full variable domain (rest looked up from reference TRBV7-2 and TRBJ1-1): GAGVSQSPSNKVTEKGKDVELRCDPISGHTALYWYRQSLGQGLEFLIYFQGNSAPDKSGLPSDRFSAERTGGSVSTLTIQRTQQEDSAVYLCASSLGEDTEAFFGQGTRLTVV.

The chain joins TRBV5-1 to TRBJ2-1, with 7 bases matching TRBD2. The CDR3 sequence is 16 residues long. V was clipped by 2 bases and J by 4 bases; unmatched bases: 9. The V gene's germline CDR1 is SGHRS and CDR2 YFSETQ. CDR3 residues: CASSLAGLAVYNEQFF. CDR3 sequence (DNA): TGCGCCAGCAGCTTAGCGGGGCTAGCGGTATACAATGAGCAGTTCTTC.

The rearrangement joins TRBV7-3 to TRBJ1-1; D remains unclear. CDR1 and CDR2 (germline): SGHTA, FQGTGA. The CDR3 is 13 residues long. The V end was cut by 1 base, the J end by 2 bases, with 5 bases between. The CDR3 DNA follows: TGTGCCAGCAGCTTAAGGCGAAACACTGAAGCTTTCTTT. Translating it yields CASSLRRNTEAFF.

This clone was seen a single time. The J gene is TRBJ2-5, the V gene TRBV5-1; D might be TRBD1 (6 bases). V lost 9 bases, J lost 0 bases, and 15 bases lay in between. Germline CDR1 SGHRS, CDR2 YFSETQ. This CDR3 has 14 amino acids. As DNA, the CDR3 is TGCGCCACTCAGGGGCGGGTTCACCAAGAGACCCAGTACTTC. Translated: CATQGRVHQETQYF.

This chain uses TRBV5-1 with TRBJ2-1, with 7 bases aligning to TRBD2. The CDR3 spans 12 residues. V gave up 4 bases and J gave up 10 bases; unmatched junction bases: 5. The germline CDR1 and CDR2 sequences are SGHRS and YFSETQ. CDR3 in amino acids: CASSASRGEQFF. The CDR3 coding sequence is TGCGCCAGCAGCGCATCGCGGGGGGAGCAGTTCTTC.